This TCR beta chain emerged from a study of CD8 T cells in Susac syndrome. Sequencing targeted TCR beta in T cells from blood (CD8+ and CD4+). Isolation of CD8+ and CD4+ T cells was performed negatively, whereas enrichment of TEMRA cells was done by FACS. Germline lookup yields CDR1 MNHEY and CDR2 SMNVEV (reference sequence). With 5 bases removed from V and 4 bases from J, the gap between germline ends came to 11 bases. The CDR3 is 13 residues long. The authors reverse transcribed roughly 0.5 to 1 ug RNA with random hexamers. The authors amplified TCR beta CDR3 across 54 Vbeta and 13 Jbeta using immunoSEQ multiplex PCR. MiXCR, run by TCRdb on the immunoSEQ multiplex PCR reads, gives a single entry per CDR3 protein. The sample contains some 52,000 distinct CDR3 sequences, just over 90% of which appear only once.

The chain employs TRBV27 and TRBJ1-1, with unresolved D. This TCR came from a human donor with multiple sclerosis. The sample consisted of CD8+ T cells from PBMCs. The CDR3 bases are TGTGCCAGCAGTATTTCATCGGGCACTGAAGCTTTCTTT. Translated: CASSISSGTEAFF.